The 27 T cell receptor beta chains below all came from one sample that was sequenced in a study of cytomegalovirus exposure and HLA in healthy donors. PCR involved 60 Vbeta and 13 Jbeta primers. TCRdb's table, derived via immunoSEQ multiplex PCR, lists solely in-frame clones and lacks some. The sample lists approximately 46,000 clones; around 68% were seen once. The specimen was PBMCs. These receptors all come from a man between 25 and 39 years old in good health and CMV-seronegative.

The V gene is TRBV15, the J gene TRBJ2-3, with TRBD2 identical over 8 bases. Per germline, CDR1 LNHNV and CDR2 YYDKDF (reference sequence). The CDR3 is made up of 24 amino acids. The V gene end was trimmed by 0 bases and the J gene end by 2 bases; junction bases not matched to a gene: 28. This chain's CDR3 is CATSREPPQGSGRVHTRNTDTQYF. CDR3 coding DNA: TGTGCCACCAGCAGAGAACCCCCCCAAGGGAGCGGGAGAGTTCACACCCGGAACACAGATACGCAGTATTTT.

A note on this clone: This likely traces to a read error, being one base from a far larger clone. Without the conserved terminal phenylalanine or tryptophan, this CDR3 likely stems from a read error. The chain employs TRBV4-2 and TRBJ2-3; 14 nucleotides match TRBD2. This CDR3 contains 16 residues. Germline CDR1 and CDR2: LGHNA and YNFKEQ. The J segment lost 4 bases and the V segment lost 1 base, leaving 1 base of the junction unmatched. The CDR3 DNA reads TGTGCCAGCAGCCAAGGACTAGCGGGAGGGCCAGATACGCAGTATGTT. Amino acid sequence: CASSQGLAGGPDTQYV.

This chain joins TRBV25-1 and TRBJ1-1; the D gene is possibly TRBD1 (6 bases). In germline, CDR1 is MGHDK, CDR2 SYGVNS. The CDR3 covers 12 residues. V was shortened by 9 bases and J by 10 bases, with 18 bases between the two germline ends. The CDR3 here is CASKSGGRGAFF. Written as DNA, the CDR3 is TGTGCCAGTAAGTCCGGGGGGCGAGGAGCTTTCTTT.

The chain uses TRBV5-1 and TRBJ1-2; 7 bases are shared with TRBD1. V was pared by 0 bases and J by 10 bases, with 12 bases of the junction left unmatched. Germline V CDR1 and CDR2: SGHRS, YFSETQ. This CDR3 is built from 15 residues. CDR3 residues: CASSLGDRSAESYTF. The CDR3 bases are TGCGCCAGCAGCTTGGGGGACAGAAGTGCTGAGTCCTACACCTTC.

This rearrangement joins TRBV2 to TRBJ2-7, with 14 nucleotides matching TRBD2. This CDR3 spans 16 amino acids. Germline V gives CDR1 SNHLY, CDR2 FYNNEI. V was clipped by 2 bases and J by 4 bases; unmatched bases: 4. The DNA for the CDR3 is TGTGCCAGCAGTGAACCGGGACTAGCGGGAGAGTACGAGCAGTACTTC. Amino acid sequence: CASSEPGLAGEYEQYF.

This rearrangement joins TRBV2 to TRBJ2-1, with D unresolved. Trimming removed 2 bases at V and 7 bases at J, with 6 bases between. Germline-derived CDR1 and CDR2 are SNHLY and FYNNEI. The CDR3 contains 12 residues. CDR3 in DNA: TGTGCCAGCAGTGAACCTTATAATGAGCAGTTCTTC. Protein sequence: CASSEPYNEQFF.

The V call is TRBV29-1, the J call TRBJ2-7; the D gene is possibly TRBD2 (6 bases). The CDR3 consists of 13 residues. V was pared by 3 bases and J by 0 bases, with 9 bases between. Germline V gives CDR1 SQVTM, CDR2 ANQGSEA. CDR3 in DNA: TGCAGCGTTGAGGGACTCCACTCCTACGAGCAGTACTTC. This gives the protein CSVEGLHSYEQYF.

The V and J genes are TRBV4-1 and TRBJ1-1; D gene unclear. With 4 bases removed from V and 1 base from J, the gap between germline ends came to 13 bases. This CDR3 has 15 residues. Germline V CDR1 and CDR2: MGHRA, YSYEKL. Here the CDR3 reads CASSPLGVQNTEAFF. The CDR3 region has the DNA TGCGCCAGCAGCCCCCTGGGAGTTCAGAACACTGAAGCTTTCTTT.

The rearrangement uses TRBV25-1 and TRBJ2-7; D is ambiguous. The V gene lost 8 bases and the J gene lost 2 bases, with 4 bases spanning the gap. Germline V lookup: CDR1 MGHDK, CDR2 SYGVNS. The CDR3 sequence is 10 residues long. CDR3 nucleotide sequence: TGTGCCAGCGGCACCTACGAGCAGTACTTC. Its translation is CASGTYEQYF.

This chain joins TRBV23-1 and TRBJ2-7; TRBD1 might be the D (6 bases). TRBV23-1 is placed among ORFs of uncertain function. CDR3 length equals 16 residues. V was pared by 2 bases and J by 5 bases, with 19 bases between. The CDR3 nucleotides read TGCGCCAGCAGTCAACCGGGACATCCTAAGGACAACGAGCAGTACTTC. It is translated as CASSQPGHPKDNEQYF.

The CDR3 coding sequence is TGCGCCAGCAGCTTGGGGCTAGCGGGGACCGAGCAGTACTTC. This sequence encodes CASSLGLAGTEQYF. The chain joins TRBV5-1 to TRBJ2-7; 9 nucleotides agree with TRBD2. The CDR3 consists of 14 residues. Germline V gene data show CDR1 as SGHRS and CDR2 as YFSETQ. The junction had 4 bases not matched to a gene; V was cut back by 0 bases and J by 6 bases.

The chain joins TRBV2 to TRBJ2-7; 9 bases agree with TRBD1. This CDR3 region has 13 residues. V gave up 6 bases and J gave up 6 bases; unmatched junction bases: 6. Germline lookup yields CDR1 SNHLY and CDR2 FYNNEI. CDR3 sequence: CASSRDRVSEQYF. The DNA of the CDR3 is TGTGCCAGCAGCCGGGACAGGGTAAGCGAGCAGTACTTC.

This clone was counted between two and nine times. The gene calls are TRBV6-1 and TRBJ2-7, with D possibly being TRBD2 (5 bases). This CDR3 contains 14 residues. Germline CDR1 and CDR2: MNHNS and SASEGT. Trimming cost V 4 bases and J 5 bases, with 15 bases left between them. The CDR3 here is CASSVRSGGDEQYF. Here the CDR3 DNA reads TGTGCCAGCAGTGTTAGGAGCGGTGGGGACGAGCAGTACTTC.

The V and J genes are TRBV28 and TRBJ1-5, with D possibly TRBD1 on 6 matching bases. The CDR3 extends over 17 amino acids. The germline V gene has CDR1 MDHEN and CDR2 SYDVKM. Trimming left V 5 bases short and J 2 bases short, with 19 bases between. DNA for the CDR3: TGTGCCAGCAGTCCGTCCTGGGGGGGCGAAGGCAATCAGCCCCAGCATTTT. Its translation: CASSPSWGGEGNQPQHF.

The genes are TRBV12-5 and TRBJ2-1; TRBD1 agrees at 9 bases. V was clipped by 7 bases and J by 3 bases; unmatched bases: 7. The CDR3 runs 15 residues. Germline-derived CDR1 and CDR2 are LGHNT and FRNRAP. In nucleotides, the CDR3 is TGTGCTAGTGTGATAAGGACAGGGGTCTACAATGAGCAGTTCTTC. Its translation is CASVIRTGVYNEQFF.

This rearrangement joins TRBV7-9 to TRBJ1-4; 7 nucleotides match TRBD1. Germline V gene lookup returns CDR1 SEHNR and CDR2 FQNEAQ (reference sequence). V gave up 5 bases and J gave up 5 bases; unmatched junction bases: 11. The CDR3 contains 16 residues. The CDR3 loop is CASSTGQNWGNEKLFF. DNA of the CDR3: TGTGCCAGCAGCACGGGACAGAACTGGGGAAATGAAAAACTGTTTTTT.

This clone turned up a few times. A much bigger clone sits one base away, suggesting this may be a read error. The conserved phenylalanine or tryptophan is not found at the CDR3 terminus, so this likely reflects a read error. This chain joins TRBV2 and TRBJ1-5; TRBD1 matches at 7 bases. The V gene end was trimmed by 3 bases and the J gene end by 7 bases; junction bases not matched to a gene: 12. The CDR3 covers 16 residues. Germline CDR1 is SNHLY and CDR2 is FYNNEI. The CDR3 spells CASSDGDREDRQPQHV. The CDR3, as DNA: TGTGCCAGCAGTGACGGTGACAGGGAGGATCGGCAGCCCCAGCATGTT.

This clone occurred a few times. The V gene is TRBV19, the J gene TRBJ2-1, with D maybe TRBD1 (5 bases). The CDR3 spans 13 residues. V was shortened by 5 bases and J by 7 bases, with 12 bases between the two germline ends. CDR1 LNHDA and CDR2 SQIVND come from the germline V gene (reference sequence). The CDR3 bases are TGTGCCAGTAGTTCCAGGGTGTATAATGAGCAGTTCTTC. It encodes CASSSRVYNEQFF.

The chain has TRBV20-1 and TRBJ1-4; no clear D. The CDR3 totals 11 residues. The V gene lost 4 bases and the J gene lost 4 bases, with 4 bases spanning the gap. Germline V gives CDR1 DFQATT, CDR2 SNEGSKA (reference sequence). This chain's CDR3 is CSATLNEKLFF. CDR3 nucleotides: TGCAGTGCTACCCTTAATGAAAAACTGTTTTTT.

The chain links TRBV7-8 to TRBJ2-6; 11 nucleotides line up with TRBD1. The CDR3 sequence is 22 residues long. Unmatched junction bases numbered 16, after V lost 3 bases and J lost 0 bases. Germline V gene lookup returns CDR1 SGHVS and CDR2 FQNEAQ. The CDR3 spells CASSFDRDRGFGLSSGANVLTF. The CDR3 nucleotides are TGTGCCAGCAGCTTCGACCGGGACAGGGGGTTTGGGCTCTCCTCTGGGGCCAACGTCCTGACTTTC.

The rearrangement links TRBV6-5 to TRBJ1-6; possible D gene TRBD1, 5 bases. CDR1 and CDR2 from the germline V gene are MNHEY and SVGAGI. This CDR3 has 15 residues. V was pared by 6 bases and J by 7 bases, with 16 bases between. The CDR3 nucleotides are TGTGCCAGCAGGGGAGGGGTCGGACGGAATTCACCCCTCCACTTT. It specifies CASRGGVGRNSPLHF.

In nucleotides, the CDR3 is TGTGCCAGCACCGGACAGGGGGCTGGTGAAAAACTGTTTTTT. It translates to CASTGQGAGEKLFF. This chain connects TRBV27 to TRBJ1-4, with 11 nucleotides matching TRBD1. Germline V gives CDR1 MNHEY, CDR2 SMNVEV (reference sequence). With V trimmed by 7 bases and J by 7 bases, 5 bases remained unmatched. The CDR3 has 14 residues.

The genes are TRBV2 and TRBJ2-1; 9 bases align to TRBD1. In germline, CDR1 is SNHLY, CDR2 FYNNEI. The CDR3 is 15 amino acids. J was trimmed by 6 bases and V by 6 bases; bases with no gene match: 9. CDR3: CASRPPGTGSNEQFF. CDR3 DNA: TGTGCCAGCAGGCCTCCCGGGACAGGGAGCAATGAGCAGTTCTTC.

This clone has a single count. At one boundary the junction diverges from the germline segment, which might be a read error. This chain links TRBV7-9 with TRBJ2-7; possible D gene TRBD2, 7 bases. The CDR3 contains 16 residues. Germline CDR1 and CDR2: SEHNR and FQNEAQ (reference sequence). The CDR3 bases are TGTGCCATCAGCTTAGTTGGGGGGGCTACCCCCTACGAGCAGTACTTC. It specifies CAISLVGGATPYEQYF. Full variable domain (outside the CDR3, taken from reference TRBV7-9 and TRBJ2-7): DTGVSQNPRHKITKRGQNVTFRCDPISEHNRLYWYRQTLGQGPEFLTYFQNEAQLEKSRLLSDRFSAERPKGSFSTLEIQRTEQGDSAMYLCAISLVGGATPYEQYFGPGTRLTVT.

This chain connects TRBV7-9 to TRBJ1-2; a possible D gene is TRBD1 (5 bases). V was pared by 5 bases and J by 5 bases, with 15 bases between. Germline lookup yields CDR1 SEHNR and CDR2 FQNEAQ (reference sequence). The CDR3 covers 14 residues. The DNA of the CDR3 is TGTGCCAGCAGCCGAAGAGACAGAATATATGGCTACACCTTC. Translating gives CASSRRDRIYGYTF.

This clone was seen a handful of times. The chain employs TRBV2 and TRBJ2-7, with 10 bases matching TRBD2. After removal of 4 bases from V and 3 bases from J, the junction contained 12 bases not matched to a gene. Per the germline V gene, CDR1 is SNHLY and CDR2 is FYNNEI. The CDR3 sequence is 17 residues long. CDR3: CASSGAPPGLASYEQYF. The CDR3 DNA is TGTGCCAGCAGTGGAGCCCCCCCGGGACTAGCGAGCTACGAGCAGTACTTC.

V is TRBV6-6 and J is TRBJ2-3; D gene unclear. V was shortened by 5 bases and J by 3 bases, with 9 bases between the two germline ends. Germline V gene data show CDR1 as MNHNY and CDR2 as SVGAGI (reference sequence). The CDR3 runs 13 residues. CDR3 nucleotides: TGTGCCAGCAGTCCCCTGAGGACAGATACGCAGTATTTT. Residues: CASSPLRTDTQYF.